The present T cell receptor (beta chain) was sequenced within a study of CD8 T cells in ankylosing spondylitis. Notes on the study in general: It was reported that disease-linked clones were significantly enriched in matched ankylosing spondylitis synovial fluid. Reactive arthritis synovial fluid and blood previously showed some of these motif variants. Disease-associated clonotypes exhibited CD8+ identity and were relatively infrequent in peripheral blood. Within ankylosing spondylitis blood, a TCR beta motif made up of roughly eight highly homologous variants appeared to be characteristic.

Making the TCR beta libraries involved quantitative 5'-RACE with molecular barcodes. TCRdb recomputed calls from the 5' RACE reads with MiXCR, one row per CDR3 protein. The sample records 200,000 to 250,000 distinct CDR3 sequences, 18% being singletons. This clonotype was counted many times. Antigen unknown. The TCR originated in a male donor with ankylosing spondylitis. Material: blood, either unsorted or a sorted T cell fraction (not recorded which).

The chain's CDR3 is CASSLAIWDRGLTGELFF. The CDR3 bases are TGTGCCAGCAGTTTGGCGATATGGGACAGGGGGCTCACCGGGGAGCTGTTTTTT. J is TRBJ2-2 and V is TRBV28; TRBD1 aligns across 12 bases. There are 18 residues in the CDR3. V shed 3 bases, J shed 4 bases, and the junction held 9 bases outside the gene matches. Germline values: CDR1 MDHEN, CDR2 SYDVKM. Drawing the rest from reference TRBV28 and TRBJ2-2, the complete variable domain is DVKVTQSSRYLVKRTGEKVFLECVQDMDHENMFWYRQDPGLGLRLIYFSYDVKMKEKGDIPEGYSVSREKKERFSLILESASTNQTSMYLCASSLAIWDRGLTGELFFGEGSRLTVL.